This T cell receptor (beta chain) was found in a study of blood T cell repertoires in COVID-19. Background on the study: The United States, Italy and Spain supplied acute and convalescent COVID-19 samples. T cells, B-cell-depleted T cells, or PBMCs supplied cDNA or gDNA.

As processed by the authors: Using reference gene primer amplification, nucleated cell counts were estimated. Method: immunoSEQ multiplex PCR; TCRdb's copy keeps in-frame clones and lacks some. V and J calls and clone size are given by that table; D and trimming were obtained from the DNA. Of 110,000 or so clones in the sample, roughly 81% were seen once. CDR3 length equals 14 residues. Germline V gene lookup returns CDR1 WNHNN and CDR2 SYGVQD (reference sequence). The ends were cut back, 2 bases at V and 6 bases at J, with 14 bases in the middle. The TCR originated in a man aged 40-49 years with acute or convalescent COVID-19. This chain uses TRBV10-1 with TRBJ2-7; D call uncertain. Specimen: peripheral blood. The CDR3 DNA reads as TGCGCCAGCAGTGAGGGAGTTGACGGGTCCGAGCAGTACTTC. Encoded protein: CASSEGVDGSEQYF.